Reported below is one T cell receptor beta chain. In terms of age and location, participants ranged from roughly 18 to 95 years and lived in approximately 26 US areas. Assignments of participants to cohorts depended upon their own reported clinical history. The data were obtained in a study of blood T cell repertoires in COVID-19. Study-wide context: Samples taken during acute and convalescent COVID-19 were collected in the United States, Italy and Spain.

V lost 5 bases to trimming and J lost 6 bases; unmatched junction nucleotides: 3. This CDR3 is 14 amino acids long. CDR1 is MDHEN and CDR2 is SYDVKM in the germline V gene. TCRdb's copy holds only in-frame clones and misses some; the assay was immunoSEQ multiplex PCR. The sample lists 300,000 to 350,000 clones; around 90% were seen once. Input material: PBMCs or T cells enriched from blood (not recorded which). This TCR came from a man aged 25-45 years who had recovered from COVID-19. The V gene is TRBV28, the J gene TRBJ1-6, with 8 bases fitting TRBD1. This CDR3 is CASSTTGANSPLHF. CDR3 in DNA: TGTGCCAGCAGTACGACAGGGGCTAATTCACCCCTCCACTTT.